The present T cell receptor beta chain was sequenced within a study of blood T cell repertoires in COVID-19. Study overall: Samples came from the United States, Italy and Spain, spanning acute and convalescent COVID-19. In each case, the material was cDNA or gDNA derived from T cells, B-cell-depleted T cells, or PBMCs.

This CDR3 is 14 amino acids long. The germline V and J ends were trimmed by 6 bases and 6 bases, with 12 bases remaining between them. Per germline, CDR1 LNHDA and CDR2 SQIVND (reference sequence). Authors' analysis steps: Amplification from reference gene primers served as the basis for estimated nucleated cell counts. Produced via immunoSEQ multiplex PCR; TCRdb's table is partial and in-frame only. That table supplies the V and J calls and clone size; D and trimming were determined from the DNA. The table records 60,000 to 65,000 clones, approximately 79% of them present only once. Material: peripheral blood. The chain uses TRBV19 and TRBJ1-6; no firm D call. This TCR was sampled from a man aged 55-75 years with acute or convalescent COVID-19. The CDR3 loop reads CASSRGWGNSPLHF. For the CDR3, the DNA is TGTGCCAGTAGCCGCGGGTGGGGTAATTCACCCCTCCACTTT.